Detailed here is one T cell receptor (beta chain). Its target is not known. The data originate from a study of T cell responses to AZD1222 COVID-19 vaccine. In the study overall: Timing groups of about 4 and about 12 weeks for second doses were pooled.

Study-wide findings and caveats: There were mostly white British donors and more females than males, and clonal diversity was possibly underestimated. Among those given AZD1222, only five or six were seropositive at baseline. Scientists sampled the repertoires only once the peak T cell response had passed.

Clones were sequenced by immunoSEQ multiplex PCR, and TCRdb holds only the in-frame ones, with some missing. The repertoire consists of roughly 160,000 clones, with more than 70% occurring once and the leading ten covering less than 6.5%. V lost 6 bases and J lost 4, with 18 bases in between. The germline gives CDR1 MGHDK, CDR2 SYGVNS. There are 15 residues in the CDR3. The genes are TRBV25-1 and TRBJ1-1; possibly TRBD1 for D (5 bases). Sequences were derived from peripheral blood, sampled on day 0 of AZD1222 vaccination. This receptor was taken from an adult in good health. The CDR3 is CASSALDIASTEAFF. The CDR3 DNA sequence: TGTGCCAGCAGCGCACTGGACATTGCGAGCACTGAAGCTTTCTTT.